One sample yielded the 14 T cell receptor delta chains listed below, sequenced in a study of γδ T cells in repeated Plasmodium falciparum infection. TCRdb reprocessed the multiplex PCR reads using CATT. The data contain some 51,000 delta-chain clones, 1.5% to 2% of them seen just once; the ten biggest clones take up roughly 24%. Vgamma9/Vdelta2+ and Vdelta2-negative gammadelta T cells were flow-sorted from PBMC for bulk sequencing. Sequencing used gamma-delta T cells from blood. All receptors derive from a pool of human donors (malaria-infected and uninfected, not separated).

By sample fraction, this clone is medium-sized. Other nucleotide sequences in the sample specify the same CDR3. This chain joins TRDV1 and TRDJ1; TRDD3 matches 12 bases. Germline assignment: CDR1 TSWWSYY and CDR2 QGS. V dropped 4 bases and J dropped 3; count of bases not matched to a gene: 21. The CDR3 sequence is 21 residues long. The CDR3 sequence: CALGVPRAFFYYWGIPDKLIF. CDR3 coding DNA: TGTGCTCTTGGGGTCCCACGGGCCTTCTTTTATTACTGGGGGATACCCGATAAACTCATCTTT.

A few counts support this clone. The mismatch at residue 17 between this DNA's translation and the TCRdb protein of a much larger clone likely reflects a read error; the protein shown is translated from the DNA. The chain carries TRDV1 and TRDJ1; D tentatively reads TRDD2 or TRDD3 (8 bases each). TCRdb lists no J gene, so it was determined here by aligning the DNA to germline. Germline V gene sequence: CDR1 TSWWSYY, CDR2 QGS. The CDR3 contains 21 residues. The CDR3 protein is CALGEHFLRRGDTWYTNKLIF. CDR3 in DNA: TGTGCTCTTGGGGAACACTTCCTACGGAGAGGGGATACTTGGTACACCAATAAACTCATCTTT.

About this clone: The amino acid sequence in TCRdb belongs to a much larger clone and departs from this DNA's translation at residue 10, likely a sequencing read error; the sequence shown is translated from the DNA. This chain uses TRDV1 with TRDJ1; D could derive from TRDD2 or TRDD3 (9 bases each). The J gene is not listed in TCRdb, so it was assigned here from a DNA match to germline. Germline V gene lookup returns CDR1 TSWWSYY and CDR2 QGS. The CDR3 loop spans 21 amino acids. V gave up 4 bases and J gave up 0 bases, with 30 bases separating them. The CDR3 is CALGALPTRPGDTLYTDKLIF. The CDR3 DNA reads as TGTGCTCTTGGGGCCCTTCCTACTAGACCGGGGGATACCCTGTACACCGATAAACTCATCTTT.

This clone was counted many times. TCRdb's protein for this DNA is that of a much larger clone and differs from the translation at residue 9, likely a read error; the protein shown is the DNA translation. Additional DNA sequences in this sample encode the identical CDR3. J is TRDJ1 and V is TRDV1, with 13 bases matching TRDD3. The J segment lost 2 bases and the V segment lost 1 base, leaving 19 bases of the junction unmatched. There are 22 residues in the CDR3. Per the germline V gene, CDR1 is TSWWSYY and CDR2 is QGS. In nucleotides, the CDR3 is TGTGCTCTTGGGGAACCCCCGGGACTCATACTGGGGGATACGGTTCGTACCGATAAACTCATCTTT. Its protein is CALGEPPGLILGDTVRTDKLIF.

This clone was detected only a few times. Translating this DNA gives a protein that differs at residue 13 from the TCRdb one, which belongs to a much larger clone; a read error is likely, and the protein shown is this translation. The chain has TRDV3 and TRDJ1; D may correspond to TRDD2 or TRDD3 (8 bases each). TCRdb offers no J gene call, so here the DNA was matched to germline to obtain one. V lost 4 bases, J lost 1 base, and 31 bases lay in between. The CDR3 extends over 19 amino acids. The V gene's germline CDR1 is TVYSNPD and CDR2 GDNSRS (reference sequence). CDR3: CACYLPTGIPRARTDKLIF. Written as DNA, the CDR3 is TGTGCCTGCTATCTTCCTACGGGGATACCCCGAGCCCGCACCGATAAACTCATCTTT.

Only a few counts were recorded for this clone. This DNA translates differently at residue 5 from the TCRdb protein, which is that of a much larger clone; a read error is likely, and the protein shown is the DNA's own translation. The chain has TRDV2 and TRDJ1; 12 positions match TRDD3. No J segment appears in TCRdb, so it was assigned here by matching the sequence to germline. CDR1 is GEAIGNYY, CDR2 EKD, per germline. V lost 2 bases to trimming and J lost 0 bases; unmatched junction nucleotides: 18. There are 21 residues in the CDR3. The DNA for the CDR3 is TGTGCCTGTGACATTCTTTTACTGGGGGATACTGACCTCGACAACACCGATAAACTCATCTTT. Amino acids: CACDILLLGDTDLDNTDKLIF.

This clone occurred a few times. The TCRdb protein comes from a much larger clone and disagrees with this DNA's translation at residue 22, likely due to a read error; the protein given here is derived from the DNA. The V gene is listed as TRDV1; no J gene was called; the D call of TRDD3 is as the table states it, not checked on the DNA. CDR1 is TSWWSYY and CDR2 is QGS in the germline V gene. The CDR3 spans 24 residues. The chain's CDR3 is CALGHYIPVFDWGIVDLYTDKFIF. In DNA, the CDR3 is TGTGCTCTTGGGCACTACATACCCGTTTTCGACTGGGGGATAGTGGACCTGTACACCGATAAATTCATCTTT.

This clone occurred many times. TCRdb's protein for this DNA is that of a much larger clone and differs from the translation at residue 16, likely a read error; the protein shown is the DNA translation. V is TRDV1 and J is TRDJ1; 12 bases match TRDD3. J gave up 7 bases and V 5 bases, and 23 bases lay outside the gene matches. The CDR3 contains 20 residues. Per the germline V gene, CDR1 is TSWWSYY and CDR2 is QGS. The CDR3 reads CALGRGKTPWTGGYRGKLIF. Written as DNA, the CDR3 is TGTGCTCTTGGGAGAGGGAAGACCCCCTGGACTGGGGGATACCGAGGTAAACTCATCTTT.

As for this clone: A far larger clone differs by one base, so this is likely a read error. Within the sample, other DNA sequences also encode this same CDR3. No J gene was called, and the V gene is TRAV14/DV4; whether TRDD3, the table's D call, matches the DNA was not checked. There are 16 residues in the CDR3. Germline values: CDR1 TSDPSYG, CDR2 QGSYDQQN (reference sequence). The CDR3: CAIRRTGGFETDKLIF. In nucleotides, the CDR3 is TGTGCAATTCGCCGTACTGGGGGATTCGAAACCGATAAACTTATCTTT.

With regard to this clone: This is likely an artifact of a read error, given a far larger clone one base away. This CDR3 is also generated by other DNA sequences in the sample. The chain uses TRDV1 and TRDJ1; D unclear. The J gene, not given by TCRdb, was assigned here from a germline match of the nucleotide sequence. This CDR3 spans 13 amino acids. In germline, CDR1 is TSWWSYY, CDR2 QGS. Trimming cost V 6 bases and J 5 bases, with 13 bases left between them. The DNA for the CDR3 is TGTGCTCTTGGTAATGTGTTTGGGGATAAACTCATCTTT. This encodes CALGNVFGDKLIF.

This clone occurred many times. Additional DNA sequences in this sample encode the identical CDR3. The genes are TRDV3 and TRDJ1; D may be TRDD3 (6 bases). Trimming stripped 3 bases from V and 0 bases from J, with 14 bases between. Germline V gene lookup returns CDR1 TVYSNPD and CDR2 GDNSRS (reference sequence). The CDR3 totals 14 residues. This CDR3 reads CAFRGDTYTDKLIF. The CDR3 coding sequence is TGTGCCTTCAGGGGGGACACGTACACCGATAAACTCATCTTT.

Note on this clone: The translation of this DNA and the TCRdb protein of a much larger clone differ at residue 11, probably owing to a read error; the protein shown here is translated from the DNA. The chain couples TRAV36/DV7 to TRDJ3, with 7 nucleotides matching TRDD3. The J gene was not available in TCRdb and was assigned here by matching the DNA to germline segments. The CDR3 runs to 20 residues. Germline assignment: CDR1 VTNFRS and CDR2 LTSSGIE (reference sequence). The V segment lost 0 bases and the J segment 0 bases; nucleotides outside the gene matches: 12. DNA of the CDR3: TGTGCTGTGGAGGTACTGGGGACGCCATTATGCTCCTGGGACACCCGACAGATGTTTTTC. Its translation is CAVEVLGTPLCSWDTRQMFF.

This clone has a handful of counts. TCRdb's protein, taken from a much larger clone, differs from this DNA's translation at residue 3, likely owing to a read error; the protein displayed comes from the DNA. The rearrangement joins TRDV1 to TRDJ1, with 9 bases aligning to TRDD3. In the absence of a J gene in TCRdb, the DNA was matched to germline to assign it here. The CDR3 runs to 22 residues. Germline-derived CDR1 and CDR2 are TSWWSYY and QGS. The CDR3 is CAPGEQVPLHIGAGDTTDKLIF. DNA for the CDR3: TGTGCTCCTGGGGAACAAGTCCCACTCCACATCGGAGCAGGGGATACGACCGATAAACTCATCTTT.

A remark on this clone: This DNA's translation and the protein TCRdb lists, from a much larger clone, do not match at residue 21, likely due to a read error; the protein shown is translated from the DNA. The J gene is TRDJ1, the V gene TRDV1, with TRDD3 as a possible D gene (8 bases). Germline lookup yields CDR1 TSWWSYY and CDR2 QGS. CDR3 length equals 22 residues. This CDR3 reads CALGVPFLRRGWGTRYTDKLTF. The CDR3 DNA sequence: TGTGCTCTTGGAGTTCCCTTCCTCCGTCGGGGCTGGGGGACCCGATACACCGATAAACTCACCTTT.